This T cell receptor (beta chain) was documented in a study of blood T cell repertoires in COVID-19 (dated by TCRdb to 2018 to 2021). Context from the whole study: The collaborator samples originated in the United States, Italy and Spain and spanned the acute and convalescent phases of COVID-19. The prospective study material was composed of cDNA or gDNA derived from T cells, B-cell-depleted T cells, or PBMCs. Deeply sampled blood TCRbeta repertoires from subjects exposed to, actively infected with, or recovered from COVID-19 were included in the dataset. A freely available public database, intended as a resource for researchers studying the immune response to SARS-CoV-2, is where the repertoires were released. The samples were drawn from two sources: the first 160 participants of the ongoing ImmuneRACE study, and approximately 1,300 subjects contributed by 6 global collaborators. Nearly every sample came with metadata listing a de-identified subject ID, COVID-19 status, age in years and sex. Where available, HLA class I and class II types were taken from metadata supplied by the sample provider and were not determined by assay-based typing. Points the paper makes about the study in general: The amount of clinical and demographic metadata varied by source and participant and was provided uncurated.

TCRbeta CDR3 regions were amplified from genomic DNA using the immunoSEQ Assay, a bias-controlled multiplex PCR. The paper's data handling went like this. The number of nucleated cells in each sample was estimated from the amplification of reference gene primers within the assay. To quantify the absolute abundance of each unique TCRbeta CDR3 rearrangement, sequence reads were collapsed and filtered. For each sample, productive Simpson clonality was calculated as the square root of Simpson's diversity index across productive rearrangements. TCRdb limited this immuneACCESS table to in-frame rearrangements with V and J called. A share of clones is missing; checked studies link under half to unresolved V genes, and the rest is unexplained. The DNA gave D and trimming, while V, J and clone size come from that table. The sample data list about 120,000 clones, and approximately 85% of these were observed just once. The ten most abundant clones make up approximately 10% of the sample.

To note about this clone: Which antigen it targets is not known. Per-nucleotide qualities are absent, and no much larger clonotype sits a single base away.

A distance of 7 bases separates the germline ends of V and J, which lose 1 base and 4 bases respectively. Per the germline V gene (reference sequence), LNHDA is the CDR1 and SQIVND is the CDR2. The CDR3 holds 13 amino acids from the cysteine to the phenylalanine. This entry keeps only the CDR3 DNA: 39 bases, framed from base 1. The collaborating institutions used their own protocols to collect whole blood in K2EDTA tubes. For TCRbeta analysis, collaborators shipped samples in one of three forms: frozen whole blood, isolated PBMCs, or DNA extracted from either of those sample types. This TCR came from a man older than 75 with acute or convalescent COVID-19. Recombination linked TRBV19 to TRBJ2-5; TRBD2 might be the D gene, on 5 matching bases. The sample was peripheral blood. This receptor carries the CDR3 CASSIVEGETQYF. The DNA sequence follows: TGTGCCAGTAGTATAGTTGAGGGAGAGACCCAGTACTTC.